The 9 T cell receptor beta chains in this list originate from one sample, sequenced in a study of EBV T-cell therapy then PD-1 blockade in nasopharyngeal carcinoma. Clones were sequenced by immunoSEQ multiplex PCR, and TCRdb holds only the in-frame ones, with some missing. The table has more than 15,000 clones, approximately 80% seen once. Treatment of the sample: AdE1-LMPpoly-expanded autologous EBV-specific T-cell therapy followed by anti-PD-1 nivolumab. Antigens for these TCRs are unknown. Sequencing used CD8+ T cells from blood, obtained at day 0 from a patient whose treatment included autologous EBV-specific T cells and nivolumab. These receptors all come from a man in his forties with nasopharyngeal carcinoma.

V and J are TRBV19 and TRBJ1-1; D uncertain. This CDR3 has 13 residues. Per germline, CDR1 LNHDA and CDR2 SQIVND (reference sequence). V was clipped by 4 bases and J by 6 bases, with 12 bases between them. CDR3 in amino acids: CASSKTYRPEAFF. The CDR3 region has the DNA TGTGCCAGTAGTAAGACGTACCGGCCTGAAGCTTTCTTT.

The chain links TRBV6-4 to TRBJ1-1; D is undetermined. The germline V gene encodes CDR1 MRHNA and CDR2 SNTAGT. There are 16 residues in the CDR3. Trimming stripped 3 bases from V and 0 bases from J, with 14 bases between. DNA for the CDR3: TGTGCCAGCAGTGAATCGGAGGTCGGGGTGAACACTGAAGCTTTCTTT. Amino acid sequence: CASSESEVGVNTEAFF.

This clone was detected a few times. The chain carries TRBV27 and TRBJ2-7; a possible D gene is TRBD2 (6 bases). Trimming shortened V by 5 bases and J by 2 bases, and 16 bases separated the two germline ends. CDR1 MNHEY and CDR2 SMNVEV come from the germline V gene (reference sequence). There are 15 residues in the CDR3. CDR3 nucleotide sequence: TGTGCCAGCAGTCCTATGGGGACGGGGGCCTACGAGCAGTACTTC. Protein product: CASSPMGTGAYEQYF.

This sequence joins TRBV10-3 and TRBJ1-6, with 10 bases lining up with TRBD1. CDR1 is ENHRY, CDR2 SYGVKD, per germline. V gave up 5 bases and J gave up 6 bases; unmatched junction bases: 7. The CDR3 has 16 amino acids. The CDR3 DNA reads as TGTGCCATCAGTTCCGGGACAGGGGCGTCTAATTCACCCCTCCACTTT. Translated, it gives CAISSGTGASNSPLHF.

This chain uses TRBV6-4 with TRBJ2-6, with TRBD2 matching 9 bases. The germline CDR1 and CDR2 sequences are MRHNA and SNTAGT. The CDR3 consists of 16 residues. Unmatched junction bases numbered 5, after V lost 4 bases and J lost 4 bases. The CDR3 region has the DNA TGTGCCAGCAGTGCGAGCGGGGGGCGAGGGGCCAACGTCCTGACTTTC. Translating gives CASSASGGRGANVLTF.

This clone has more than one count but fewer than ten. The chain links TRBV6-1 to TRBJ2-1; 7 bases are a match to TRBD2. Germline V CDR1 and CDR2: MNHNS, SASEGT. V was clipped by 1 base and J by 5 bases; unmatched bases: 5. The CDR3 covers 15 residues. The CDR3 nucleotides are TGTGCCAGCAGTGAAGTGGGCGGGGGTCACAATGAGCAGTTCTTC. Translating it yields CASSEVGGGHNEQFF.

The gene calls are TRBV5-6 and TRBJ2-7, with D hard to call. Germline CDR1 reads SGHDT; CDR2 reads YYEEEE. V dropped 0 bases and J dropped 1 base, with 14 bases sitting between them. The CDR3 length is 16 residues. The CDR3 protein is CASSLDGSKRSYEQYF. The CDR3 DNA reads TGTGCCAGCAGCTTGGATGGGTCGAAGCGTTCCTACGAGCAGTACTTC.

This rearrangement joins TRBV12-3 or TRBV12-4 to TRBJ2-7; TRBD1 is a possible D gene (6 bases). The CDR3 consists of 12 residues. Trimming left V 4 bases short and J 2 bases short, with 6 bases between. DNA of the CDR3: TGTGCCAGCAGTTCAGGGGCCTACGAGCAGTACTTC. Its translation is CASSSGAYEQYF.

In nucleotides, the CDR3 is TGTGCCAGCAGCCTTAGAACCGGGACGGGGACTGAAGCTTTCTTT. Amino acids: CASSLRTGTGTEAFF. The J gene is TRBJ1-1, the V gene TRBV7-2; D perhaps matches TRBD1 (5 bases). The V gene lost 5 bases and the J gene lost 5 bases, with 18 bases spanning the gap. There are 15 residues in the CDR3. CDR1 is SGHTA and CDR2 is FQGNSA in the germline V gene.